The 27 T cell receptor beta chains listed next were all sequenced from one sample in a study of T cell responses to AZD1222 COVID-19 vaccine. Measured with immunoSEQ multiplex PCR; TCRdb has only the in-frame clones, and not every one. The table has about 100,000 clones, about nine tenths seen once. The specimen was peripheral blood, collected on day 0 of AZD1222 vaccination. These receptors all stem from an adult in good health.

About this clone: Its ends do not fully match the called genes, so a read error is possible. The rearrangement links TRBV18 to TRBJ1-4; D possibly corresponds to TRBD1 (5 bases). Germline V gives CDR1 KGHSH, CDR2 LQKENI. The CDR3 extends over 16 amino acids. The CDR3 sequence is CASSPSRAGTDEKLFF. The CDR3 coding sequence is TGTGCCAGCTCACCAAGCAGGGCGGGAACTGATGAAAAACTGTTTTTT.

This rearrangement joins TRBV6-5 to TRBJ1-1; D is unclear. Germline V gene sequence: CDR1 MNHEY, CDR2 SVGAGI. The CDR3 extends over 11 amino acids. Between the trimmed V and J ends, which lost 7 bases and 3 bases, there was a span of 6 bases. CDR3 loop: CASTLDTEAFF. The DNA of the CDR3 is TGTGCCAGCACTCTGGACACTGAAGCTTTCTTT.

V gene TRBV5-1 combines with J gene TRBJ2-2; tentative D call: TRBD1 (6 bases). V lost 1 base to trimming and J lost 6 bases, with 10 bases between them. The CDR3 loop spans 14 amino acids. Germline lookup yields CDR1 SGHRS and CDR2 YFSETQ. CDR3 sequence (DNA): TGCGCCAGCAGCTTGATTTCAGGGGCCGGGGAGCTGTTTTTT. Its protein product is CASSLISGAGELFF.

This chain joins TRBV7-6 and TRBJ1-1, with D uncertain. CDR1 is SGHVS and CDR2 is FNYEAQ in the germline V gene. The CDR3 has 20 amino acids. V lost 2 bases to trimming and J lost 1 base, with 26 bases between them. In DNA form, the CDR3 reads TGTGCCAGCAGCTTATTCGGCTCGGATGAGCTTCCCGGGCCGAACACTGAAGCTTTCTTT. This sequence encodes CASSLFGSDELPGPNTEAFF. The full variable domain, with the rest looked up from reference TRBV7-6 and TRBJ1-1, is GAGVSQSPRYKVTKRGQDVALRCDPISGHVSLYWYRQALGQGPEFLTYFNYEAQQDKSGLPNDRFSAERPEGSISTLTIQRTEQRDSAMYRCASSLFGSDELPGPNTEAFFGQGTRLTVV.

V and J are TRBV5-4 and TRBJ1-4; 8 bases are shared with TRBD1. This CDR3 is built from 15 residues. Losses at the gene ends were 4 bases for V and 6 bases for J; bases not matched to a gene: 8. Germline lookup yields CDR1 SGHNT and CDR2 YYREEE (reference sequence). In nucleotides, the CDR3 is TGTGCCAGCAGCCGGACGACAGGGGTGGATGAAAAACTGTTTTTT. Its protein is CASSRTTGVDEKLFF. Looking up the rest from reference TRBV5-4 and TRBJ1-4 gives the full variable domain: ETGVTQSPTHLIKTRGQQVTLRCSSQSGHNTVSWYQQALGQGPQFIFQYYREEENGRGNFPPRFSGLQFPNYSSELNVNALELDDSALYLCASSRTTGVDEKLFFGSGTQLSVL.

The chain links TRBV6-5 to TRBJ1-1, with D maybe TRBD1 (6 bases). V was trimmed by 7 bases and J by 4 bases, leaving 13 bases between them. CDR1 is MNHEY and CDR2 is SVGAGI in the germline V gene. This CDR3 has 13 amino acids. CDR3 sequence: CASTSGGPTEAFF. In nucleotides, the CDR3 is TGTGCCAGCACTTCTGGGGGCCCCACTGAAGCTTTCTTT.

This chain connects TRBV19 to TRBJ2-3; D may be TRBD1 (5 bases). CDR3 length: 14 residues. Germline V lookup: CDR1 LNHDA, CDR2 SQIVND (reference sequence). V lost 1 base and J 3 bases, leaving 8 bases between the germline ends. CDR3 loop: CASSIGQGTDTQYF. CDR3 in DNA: TGTGCCAGTAGTATAGGTCAGGGAACAGATACGCAGTATTTT.

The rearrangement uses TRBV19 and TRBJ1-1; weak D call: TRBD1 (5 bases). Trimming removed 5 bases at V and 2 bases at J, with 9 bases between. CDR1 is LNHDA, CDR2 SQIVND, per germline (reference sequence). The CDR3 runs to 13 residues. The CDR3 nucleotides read TGTGCCAGTAGTCTGGGGCAAAACACTGAAGCTTTCTTT. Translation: CASSLGQNTEAFF.

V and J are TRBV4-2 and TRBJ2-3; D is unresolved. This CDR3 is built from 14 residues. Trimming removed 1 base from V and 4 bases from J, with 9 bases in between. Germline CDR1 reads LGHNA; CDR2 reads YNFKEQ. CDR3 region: CASSQGTPPDTQYF. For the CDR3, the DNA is TGTGCCAGCAGCCAAGGGACGCCCCCAGATACGCAGTATTTT.

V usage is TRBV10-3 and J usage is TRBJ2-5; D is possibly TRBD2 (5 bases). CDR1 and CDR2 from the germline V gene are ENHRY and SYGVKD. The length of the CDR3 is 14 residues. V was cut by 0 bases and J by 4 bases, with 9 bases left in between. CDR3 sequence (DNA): TGTGCCATCAGTGAGTCTGGCAGCGGAGAGACCCAGTACTTC. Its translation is CAISESGSGETQYF.

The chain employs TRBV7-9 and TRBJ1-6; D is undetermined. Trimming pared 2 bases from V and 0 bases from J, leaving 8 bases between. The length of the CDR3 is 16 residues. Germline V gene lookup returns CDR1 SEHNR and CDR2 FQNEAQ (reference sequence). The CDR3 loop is CASSLFKSSYNSPLHF. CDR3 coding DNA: TGTGCCAGCAGCTTATTTAAAAGCTCCTATAATTCACCCCTCCACTTT.

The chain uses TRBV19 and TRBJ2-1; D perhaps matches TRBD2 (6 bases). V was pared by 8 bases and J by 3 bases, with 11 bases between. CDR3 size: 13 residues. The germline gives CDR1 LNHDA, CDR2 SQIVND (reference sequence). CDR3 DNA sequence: TGTGCCAGTGACCCCGGGGGCTACAATGAGCAGTTCTTC. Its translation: CASDPGGYNEQFF.

The CDR3: CASSLGVGQPQHF. For the CDR3, the DNA is TGCGCCAGCAGCCTAGGGGTTGGTCAGCCCCAGCATTTT. V gene TRBV5-1 combines with J gene TRBJ1-5; the D gene is possibly TRBD1 (5 bases). Germline-derived CDR1 and CDR2 are SGHRS and YFSETQ. The V end lost 4 bases, the J end lost 6 bases, and 11 bases lay between the germline ends. The CDR3 totals 13 residues. Variable domain in full (rest from reference TRBV5-1 and TRBJ1-5): KAGVTQTPRYLIKTRGQQVTLSCSPISGHRSVSWYQQTPGQGLQFLFEYFSETQRNKGNFPGRFSGRQFSNSRSEMNVSTLELGDSALYLCASSLGVGQPQHFGDGTRLSIL.

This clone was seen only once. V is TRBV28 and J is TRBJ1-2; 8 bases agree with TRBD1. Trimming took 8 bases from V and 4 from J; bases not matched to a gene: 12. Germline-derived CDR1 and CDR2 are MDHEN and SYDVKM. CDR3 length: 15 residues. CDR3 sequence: CASGPLPRGLYGYTF. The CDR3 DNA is TGTGCCAGCGGTCCCCTCCCCAGGGGGCTCTATGGCTACACCTTC.

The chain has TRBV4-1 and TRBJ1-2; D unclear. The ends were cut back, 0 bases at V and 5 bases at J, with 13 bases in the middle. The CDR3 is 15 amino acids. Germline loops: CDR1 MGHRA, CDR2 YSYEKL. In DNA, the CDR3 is TGCGCCAGCAGCCAAGATCTCAGATCGGGATATGGCTACACCTTC. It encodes CASSQDLRSGYGYTF.

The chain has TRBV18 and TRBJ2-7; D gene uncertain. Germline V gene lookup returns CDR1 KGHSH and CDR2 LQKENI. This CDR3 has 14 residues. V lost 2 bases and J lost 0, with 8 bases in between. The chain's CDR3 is CASSPETVSYEQYF. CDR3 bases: TGTGCCAGCTCACCAGAAACGGTCTCCTACGAGCAGTACTTC.

Here the CDR3 DNA reads TGTGCCAGCAGGAAAAAAGAGACCCAGTACTTC. Protein product: CASRKKETQYF. V usage is TRBV6-4 and J usage is TRBJ2-5; no definite D call. In germline, CDR1 is MRHNA, CDR2 SNTAGT. This CDR3 is built from 11 residues. V was cut by 6 bases and J by 3 bases, with 5 bases left in between.

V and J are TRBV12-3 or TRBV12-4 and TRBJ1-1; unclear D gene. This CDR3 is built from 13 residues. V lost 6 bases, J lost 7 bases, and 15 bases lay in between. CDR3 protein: CASSSTRFIEAFF. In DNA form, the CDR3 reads TGTGCCAGCAGCTCGACTCGGTTTATTGAAGCTTTCTTT.

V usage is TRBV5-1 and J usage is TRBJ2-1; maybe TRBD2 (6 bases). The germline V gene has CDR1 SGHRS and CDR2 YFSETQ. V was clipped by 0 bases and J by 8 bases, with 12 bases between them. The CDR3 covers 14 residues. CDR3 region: CASSLAGGTDEQFF. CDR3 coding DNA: TGCGCCAGCAGCTTGGCCGGAGGGACGGATGAGCAGTTCTTC.

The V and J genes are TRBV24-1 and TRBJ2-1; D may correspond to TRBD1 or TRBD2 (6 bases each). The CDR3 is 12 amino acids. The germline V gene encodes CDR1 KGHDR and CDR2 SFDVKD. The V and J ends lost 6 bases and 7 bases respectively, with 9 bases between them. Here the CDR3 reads CATSLGGNEQFF. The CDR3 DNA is TGTGCCACCAGTCTAGGGGGGAATGAGCAGTTCTTC.

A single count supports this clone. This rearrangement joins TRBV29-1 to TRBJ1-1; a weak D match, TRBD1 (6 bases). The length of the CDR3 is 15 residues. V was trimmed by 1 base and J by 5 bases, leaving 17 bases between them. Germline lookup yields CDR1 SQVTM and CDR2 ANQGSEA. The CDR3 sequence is CSVEGVQGRFTEAFF. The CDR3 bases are TGCAGCGTTGAAGGGGTCCAGGGGAGGTTTACTGAAGCTTTCTTT.

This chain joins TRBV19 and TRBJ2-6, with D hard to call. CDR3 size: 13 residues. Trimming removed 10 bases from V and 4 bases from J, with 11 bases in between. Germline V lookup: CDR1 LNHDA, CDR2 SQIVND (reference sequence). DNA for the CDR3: TGTGCCACCAGGCCGCTCGGGGCCAACGTCCTGACTTTC. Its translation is CATRPLGANVLTF.

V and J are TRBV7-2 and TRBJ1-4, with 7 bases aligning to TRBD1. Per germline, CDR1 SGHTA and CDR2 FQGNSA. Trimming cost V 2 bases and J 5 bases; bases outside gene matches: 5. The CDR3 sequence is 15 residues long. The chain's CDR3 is CASSLYRGENEKLFF. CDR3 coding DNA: TGTGCCAGCAGCTTATACAGGGGCGAAAATGAAAAACTGTTTTTT.

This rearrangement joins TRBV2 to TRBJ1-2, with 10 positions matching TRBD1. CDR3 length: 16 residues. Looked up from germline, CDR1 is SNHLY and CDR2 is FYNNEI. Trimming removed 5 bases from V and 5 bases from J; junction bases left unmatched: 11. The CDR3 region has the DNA TGTGCCAGCAGTATCTCCCGGGACAGGGGAAGATATGGCTACACCTTC. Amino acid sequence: CASSISRDRGRYGYTF.

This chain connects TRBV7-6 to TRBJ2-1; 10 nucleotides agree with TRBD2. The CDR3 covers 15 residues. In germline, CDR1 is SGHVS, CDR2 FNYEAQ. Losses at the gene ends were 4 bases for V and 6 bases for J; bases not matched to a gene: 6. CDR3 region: CASSYIAGGANEQFF. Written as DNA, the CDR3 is TGTGCCAGCAGCTATATAGCGGGGGGAGCCAATGAGCAGTTCTTC.

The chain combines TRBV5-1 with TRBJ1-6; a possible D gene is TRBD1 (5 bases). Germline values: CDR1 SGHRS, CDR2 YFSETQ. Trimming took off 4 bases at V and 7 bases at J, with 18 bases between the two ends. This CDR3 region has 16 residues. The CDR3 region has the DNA TGCGCCAGCAGCCCCCATCAAACCGACAGAAATTCACCCCTCCACTTT. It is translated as CASSPHQTDRNSPLHF.

In DNA form, the CDR3 reads TGTGCCAGCAGACTTCCTATAGGGGCTGGAAACACCATATATTTT. Amino acid sequence: CASRLPIGAGNTIYF. The V and J genes are TRBV28 and TRBJ1-3, with a weak D call TRBD1 (5 bases). V lost 6 bases and J lost 2, with 14 bases in between. The CDR3 runs 15 residues. Germline values: CDR1 MDHEN, CDR2 SYDVKM.